This T cell receptor (beta chain) is from a study of cytomegalovirus exposure and HLA in healthy donors. Study conclusions and caveats: While the bulk of TCR sequences proved rare, some public TCRs turned up in many donors. Upon later analysis, TCR association rates were observed to vary by HLA locus, being highest for DRB1 and lowest for HLA-C. In the analysis, some V segments, TRBV6-2 and TRBV6-3 included, were excluded as indistinguishable. Most of the TCR beta V segments (in an earlier analysis) were productive either about 90% or about 30% of the time.

Researchers ran the PCR with 60 Vbeta and 13 Jbeta primers. Measured with immunoSEQ multiplex PCR; TCRdb has only the in-frame clones, and not every one. The sample carries some 200,000 clones, around 77% recorded once. Comments on this clone: What it binds is not known.

The germline V gene encodes CDR1 SEHNR and CDR2 FQNEAQ (reference sequence). The length of the CDR3 is 15 residues. V lost 2 bases and J lost 1, with 9 bases in between. This clonotype originated in a female donor in good health and CMV-seronegative. The V and J genes are TRBV7-9 and TRBJ1-5; D is perhaps TRBD1 (5 bases). The material sequenced was PBMCs. The CDR3 loop reads CASSLQGQSNQPQHF. DNA for the CDR3: TGTGCCAGCAGCTTACAGGGTCAAAGCAATCAGCCCCAGCATTTT.